Listed here are 17 T cell receptor beta chains from one sample, sequenced in a study of cytomegalovirus exposure and HLA in healthy donors. In the PCR, 60 Vbeta and 13 Jbeta primers were used. TCRdb's table, derived via immunoSEQ multiplex PCR, lists solely in-frame clones and lacks some. The table has around 100,000 clones, around three quarters seen once. Input material: PBMCs. The receptor set was obtained from a woman aged 40 to 49 in good health and CMV-seronegative.

J is TRBJ2-7 and V is TRBV7-2, with D perhaps TRBD2 (7 bases). Germline lookup yields CDR1 SGHTA and CDR2 FQGNSA. The CDR3 is 16 amino acids. V was pared by 2 bases and J by 2 bases, with 16 bases between. In DNA, the CDR3 is TGTGCCAGCAGCTTACCAGGGGTGGGGGGGACCTACGAGCAGTACTTC. It specifies CASSLPGVGGTYEQYF.

This clone was seen a handful of times. Written as DNA, the CDR3 is TGCGCCAGCAGCTTGTCGTACCCAAATAGAGAGACCCAGTACTTC. Its translation: CASSLSYPNRETQYF. This sequence joins TRBV5-1 and TRBJ2-5; D is ambiguous. The CDR3 is made up of 15 amino acids. Germline CDR1 and CDR2: SGHRS and YFSETQ. V was trimmed by 1 base and J by 4 bases, leaving 14 bases between them.

The rearrangement uses TRBV20-1 and TRBJ1-2; 8 nucleotides line up with TRBD1. J lost 8 bases, V lost 4 bases, and 3 bases had no gene match. Germline loops: CDR1 DFQATT, CDR2 SNEGSKA (reference sequence). This CDR3 comprises 11 residues. The CDR3 protein is CSATGGAGYTF. The CDR3 DNA reads TGCAGTGCTACAGGGGGCGCGGGCTACACCTTC.

The sample holds one count of this clone. CDR3 nucleotide sequence: TGTGCCAGCAGCCCGAGGGGGAATAATGAAAAACTGTTTTTT. This codes for CASSPRGNNEKLFF. The chain combines TRBV11-2 with TRBJ1-4; possibly TRBD1 for D (6 bases). V was pared by 5 bases and J by 4 bases, with 11 bases between. Per the germline V gene, CDR1 is SGHAT and CDR2 is FQNNGV. The CDR3 totals 14 residues.

The V gene is TRBV7-2, the J gene TRBJ1-1, with 9 bases fitting TRBD1. Germline V CDR1 and CDR2: SGHTA, FQGNSA. The CDR3 has 15 amino acids. Trimming removed 5 bases from V and 6 bases from J; junction bases left unmatched: 10. CDR3: CASSRGTGSFSEAFF. CDR3 nucleotide sequence: TGTGCCAGCAGCCGCGGGACAGGGTCTTTCTCTGAAGCTTTCTTT.

The sample holds a few counts of this clone. The chain joins TRBV28 to TRBJ1-2, with 9 bases lining up with TRBD1. The germline V gene encodes CDR1 MDHEN and CDR2 SYDVKM. The ends lost 7 bases at V and 3 bases at J; junction bases unmatched: 21. There are 19 residues in the CDR3. The CDR3: CASILSLDRGDLRDYGYTF. In nucleotides, the CDR3 is TGTGCCAGCATTCTCTCCCTGGACAGGGGCGATTTACGTGACTATGGCTACACCTTC.

This rearrangement joins TRBV2 to TRBJ2-3, with D possibly matching TRBD2 (6 bases). CDR1 SNHLY and CDR2 FYNNEI come from the germline V gene. The CDR3 is made up of 15 amino acids. With 11 bases removed from V and 6 bases from J, the gap between germline ends came to 24 bases. The CDR3 sequence is CASLGEVGSRDTQYF. CDR3 DNA: TGTGCCTCCTTGGGGGAGGTGGGCTCGAGGGATACGCAGTATTTT. Variable domain in full (rest from reference TRBV2 and TRBJ2-3): EPEVTQTPSHQVTQMGQEVILRCVPISNHLYFYWYRQILGQKVEFLVSFYNNEISEKSEIFDDQFSVERPDGSNFTLKIRSTKLEDSAMYFCASLGEVGSRDTQYFGPGTRLTVL.

This clone was recorded a few times. The genes are TRBV6-4 and TRBJ1-1, with D uncertain. Per the germline V gene, CDR1 is MRHNA and CDR2 is SNTAGT. This CDR3 spans 13 amino acids. V lost 2 bases, J lost 6 bases, and 10 bases lay in between. This CDR3 is CASSDGLGSEAFF. The DNA for the CDR3 is TGTGCCAGCAGTGACGGGCTGGGTTCTGAAGCTTTCTTT.

J is TRBJ2-7 and V is TRBV5-6, with TRBD1 matching over 9 bases. The CDR3 sequence is 15 residues long. Germline CDR1 and CDR2: SGHDT and YYEEEE. The V gene end was trimmed by 0 bases and the J gene end by 7 bases; junction bases not matched to a gene: 8. This CDR3 reads CASSLVGQGIGEQYF. In DNA, the CDR3 is TGTGCCAGCAGCTTGGTGGGACAGGGTATCGGGGAGCAGTACTTC.

Remarks on this clone: The junction departs from the called germline gene at one end, perhaps through a read error. CDR3 in DNA: TGTGCCAGCACCCAAGTGGGCCCCCCAAATTCACCCCTCCACTTT. Amino acid sequence: CASTQVGPPNSPLHF. The genes are TRBV14 and TRBJ1-6; no firm D call. The germline CDR1 and CDR2 sequences are SGHDN and FVKESK. There are 15 residues in the CDR3.

The J gene is TRBJ2-1, the V gene TRBV19, with 7 bases that match TRBD1. J was trimmed by 3 bases and V by 5 bases; bases with no gene match: 4. Per the germline V gene, CDR1 is LNHDA and CDR2 is SQIVND (reference sequence). This CDR3 is built from 14 residues. The CDR3 DNA follows: TGTGCCAGTAGTCCCCGGGACAGCTACAATGAGCAGTTCTTC. Residues: CASSPRDSYNEQFF.

This clone was picked up a small number of times. The chain is built from TRBV5-4 and TRBJ1-2; a weak D match, TRBD1 (5 bases). Trimming removed 4 bases at V and 4 bases at J, with 14 bases between. Germline-derived CDR1 and CDR2 are SGHNT and YYREEE (reference sequence). This CDR3 is built from 14 residues. The CDR3 DNA sequence: TGTGCCAGCAGCCTCCCCGGGGGGACCTATGGCTACACCTTC. This sequence encodes CASSLPGGTYGYTF.

V and J are TRBV5-1 and TRBJ2-3, with 8 bases lining up with TRBD1. Losses at the gene ends were 3 bases for V and 4 bases for J; bases not matched to a gene: 4. The CDR3 loop spans 14 amino acids. From germline, CDR1 is SGHRS and CDR2 YFSETQ. CDR3 DNA sequence: TGCGCCAGCAGCTCCCAGGGGGCCCCAGATACGCAGTATTTT. Translated: CASSSQGAPDTQYF.

The chain uses TRBV19 and TRBJ1-4; D is unresolved. The V end was cut by 7 bases, the J end by 0 bases, with 12 bases between. Germline loops: CDR1 LNHDA, CDR2 SQIVND (reference sequence). The CDR3 covers 15 residues. CDR3 protein: CASNGREATNEKLFF. Written as DNA, the CDR3 is TGTGCCAGTAACGGTCGCGAGGCAACTAATGAAAAACTGTTTTTT.

This clone was counted only a few times. The chain is built from TRBV5-4 and TRBJ1-4; possible D gene TRBD1, 5 bases. Trimming cost V 4 bases and J 7 bases, with 14 bases left between them. From germline, CDR1 is SGHNT and CDR2 YYREEE (reference sequence). The CDR3 has 14 amino acids. The CDR3 protein is CASSVAGRGEKLFF. CDR3 sequence (DNA): TGTGCCAGCAGCGTTGCAGGGAGGGGTGAAAAACTGTTTTTT.

The chain employs TRBV18 and TRBJ2-1; a weak D match, TRBD1 (6 bases). The germline V gene encodes CDR1 KGHSH and CDR2 LQKENI. This CDR3 region has 14 residues. Trimming removed 3 bases at V and 2 bases at J, with 8 bases between. CDR3 sequence (DNA): TGTGCCAGCTCACCGGACAGAACCTACAATGAGCAGTTCTTC. Translating gives CASSPDRTYNEQFF.

J is TRBJ1-4 and V is TRBV7-2, with 8 bases that match TRBD1. Germline-derived CDR1 and CDR2 are SGHTA and FQGNSA. Trimming removed 2 bases from V and 4 bases from J; junction bases left unmatched: 3. The CDR3 has 15 amino acids. The DNA of the CDR3 is TGTGCCAGCAGCTTACAGGGGGCCCATAATGAAAAACTGTTTTTT. It translates to CASSLQGAHNEKLFF.